This T cell receptor beta chain was recovered during a study of blood T cell repertoires in COVID-19. In the study overall: Samples of COVID-19 (acute and convalescent) were obtained from the United States, Italy and Spain. T cells, B-cell-depleted T cells, or PBMCs supplied cDNA or gDNA.

Per the original data handling: Reference gene primer amplification gave estimated nucleated cell counts. Assay used: immunoSEQ multiplex PCR; TCRdb lists only in-frame clones, some missing. V, J and clone size reflect that table, while D and trimming were determined from the DNA. The sample includes around 27,000 clones, approximately 96% of them seen just once. This CDR3 contains 16 residues. Per the germline V gene, CDR1 is SGHRS and CDR2 is YFSETQ. Trimming removed 2 bases from V and 8 bases from J; junction bases left unmatched: 11. The receptor was isolated from a human donor with active COVID-19. The donor label of this sample is uncertain. Material: peripheral blood. The chain recombines TRBV5-1 with TRBJ2-3; 10 bases line up with TRBD2. In DNA form, the CDR3 reads TGCGCCAGCAGCTTAGGGTTAGCGGGAGGTCAAGGTACGCAGTATTTT. Translation gives CASSLGLAGGQGTQYF.